The T cell receptor (beta chain) described here comes from a study of beta chain features in type 1 diabetes. Looked up from germline, CDR1 is SEHNR and CDR2 is FQNEAQ (reference sequence). V lost 4 bases and J 1 base, leaving 9 bases between the germline ends. This CDR3 spans 14 amino acids. By way of CD45RO/CCR7/CD25/CD127/CD95/CD27, the CD4+ regulatory, stem cell-like memory, central memory and naive cells were sorted. The whole isolated RNA underwent reverse transcription, so sequencing captured expressed TCRB transcripts. Profiled with immunoSEQ multiplex PCR; TCRdb holds only in-frame clones, not every one. Of about 350,000 clones in the sample, roughly a fifth are singletons; the top ten hold 0.044%. General study results and limits: Whether HLA type affects TCRB rearrangement stayed undetermined in the present work. The naive, central memory and Treg TCRB repertoires of patients appeared to be more similar to one another than those of healthy donors.

A note on this clone: The target antigen is unknown.

The receptor was derived from a woman aged 18-29 years in good health. Source material: naive CD4+ T cells from blood. The chain is built from TRBV7-9 and TRBJ2-3; D is unresolved. CDR3 nucleotides: TGTGCCAGCAGCTCCTTGGCTCGCACAGATACGCAGTATTTT. It specifies CASSSLARTDTQYF. Supplemented by reference TRBV7-9 and TRBJ2-3, the full variable domain reads DTGVSQNPRHKITKRGQNVTFRCDPISEHNRLYWYRQTLGQGPEFLTYFQNEAQLEKSRLLSDRFSAERPKGSFSTLEIQRTEQGDSAMYLCASSSLARTDTQYFGPGTRLTVL.